This T cell receptor (beta chain) was sequenced during a study of neurological immune-mediated disorders. Study conclusions and caveats: Whereas HTLV-1-associated myelopathy showed the most TCR clonal expansion, multiple sclerosis showed the least, with levels below those of healthy controls. Across subjects, no CDR3 amino acid sequence appeared in expanded clones of more than one subject, a finding that suggested private repertoires in all groups.

From the 5' RACE reads, TCRdb called clonotypes with MiXCR, one entry per CDR3 protein. The data show roughly 57,000 distinct CDR3 sequences, approximately 25% seen once. This clonotype was observed at least ten times. The target antigen is unknown. This CDR3 comprises 14 residues. The germline V gene has CDR1 MDHEN and CDR2 SYDVKM. Trimming at V came to 4 bases and at J to 9 bases, leaving 9 bases not matched to a gene. The time point: technical triplicate 2. The chain uses TRBV28 and TRBJ2-4; 7 bases match TRBD1. This TCR was sampled from a man aged 60 to 75 with HTLV-1-associated myelopathy (HAM/TSP). Sequenced material: PBMCs. CDR3 protein: CASSSTGALSIQYF. The CDR3, as DNA: TGTGCCAGCAGTTCAACAGGGGCCCTCAGCATTCAGTACTTC.